What follows describes a single T cell receptor (beta chain). The data are from a study of memory CD4+ T cells and cytomegalovirus serostatus. The sort gate was single viable CD3+CD4+CD8-CD45RO+ cells for memory CD4+ T cells. Profiled with immunoSEQ multiplex PCR; TCRdb holds only in-frame clones, not every one. Of tens of thousands of clones in the sample, around 82% were seen once. This CDR3 has 13 amino acids. V lost 1 base and J lost 7, with 8 bases in between. Per the germline V gene, CDR1 is SGHVS and CDR2 is FQNEAQ. The clonotype originates from an adult in good health and CMV-seronegative. V usage is TRBV7-8 and J usage is TRBJ1-5, with D perhaps TRBD1 (5 bases). Material: memory CD4+ T cells from blood. The CDR3 spells CASSLGGEQPQHF. CDR3 nucleotides: TGTGCCAGCAGCTTAGGGGGGGAGCAGCCCCAGCATTTT.